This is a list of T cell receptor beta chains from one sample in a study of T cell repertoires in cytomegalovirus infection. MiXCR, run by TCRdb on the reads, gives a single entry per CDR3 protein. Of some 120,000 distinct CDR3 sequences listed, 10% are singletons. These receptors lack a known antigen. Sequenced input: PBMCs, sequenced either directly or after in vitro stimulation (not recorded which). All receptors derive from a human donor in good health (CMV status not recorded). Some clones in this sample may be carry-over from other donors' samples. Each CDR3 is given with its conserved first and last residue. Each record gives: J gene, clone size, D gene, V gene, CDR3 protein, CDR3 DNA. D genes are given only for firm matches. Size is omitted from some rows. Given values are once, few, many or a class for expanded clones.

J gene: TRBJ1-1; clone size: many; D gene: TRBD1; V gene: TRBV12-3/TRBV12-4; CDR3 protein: CASSPTQGTTEAFF; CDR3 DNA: TGTGCCAGCAGCCCAACACAGGGGACCACTGAAGCTTTCTTT
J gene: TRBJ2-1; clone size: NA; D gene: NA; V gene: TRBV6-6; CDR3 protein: CASRLVSSYNEQFF; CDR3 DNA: TGTGCCAGCCGACTCGTGAGCTCCTACAATGAGCAGTTCTTC
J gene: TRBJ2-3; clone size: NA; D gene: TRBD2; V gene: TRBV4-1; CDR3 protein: CASSLSGDTDTQYF; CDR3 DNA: TGCGCCAGCAGCCTTAGCGGGGACACAGATACGCAGTATTTT
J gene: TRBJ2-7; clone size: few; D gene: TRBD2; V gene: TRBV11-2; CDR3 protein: CASSRTSGVYEQYF; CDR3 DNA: TGTGCCAGCAGCCGGACTAGCGGAGTTTACGAGCAGTACTTC
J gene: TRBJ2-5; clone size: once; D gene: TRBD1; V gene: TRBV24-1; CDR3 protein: CATSDPRTGGQETQYF; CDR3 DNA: TGTGCCACCAGTGATCCTCGGACAGGCGGACAAGAGACCCAGTACTTC
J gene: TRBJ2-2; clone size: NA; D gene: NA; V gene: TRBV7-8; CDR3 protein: CASSLAHQGATGELFF; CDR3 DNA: TGTGCCAGCAGCTTAGCGCACCAGGGAGCGACCGGGGAGCTGTTTTTT
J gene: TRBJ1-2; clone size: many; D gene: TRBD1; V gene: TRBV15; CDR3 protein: CATSRDPQGAQTNYGYTF; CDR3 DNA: TGTGCCACCAGCAGAGACCCCCAGGGGGCTCAAACTAACTATGGCTACACCTTC
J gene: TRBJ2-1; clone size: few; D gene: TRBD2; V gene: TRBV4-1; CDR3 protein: CASSQDLAGVDEQFF; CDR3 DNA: TGCGCCAGCAGCCAAGATCTTGCGGGGGTGGATGAGCAGTTCTTC
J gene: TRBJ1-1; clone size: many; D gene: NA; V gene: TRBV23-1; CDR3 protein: CASSLRPGQMNTEAFF; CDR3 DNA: TGCGCCAGCAGTCTCAGACCGGGACAAATGAACACTGAAGCTTTCTTT
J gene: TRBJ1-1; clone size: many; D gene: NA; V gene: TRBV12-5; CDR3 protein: CATLGRGNTEAFF; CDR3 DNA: TGTGCTACTCTGGGCAGGGGGAACACTGAAGCTTTCTTT
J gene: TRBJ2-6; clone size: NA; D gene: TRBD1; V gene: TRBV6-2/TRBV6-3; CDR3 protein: CASSVWTGRASSGANVLTF; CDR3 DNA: TGTGCCAGCAGTGTCTGGACAGGGAGAGCCTCGTCTGGGGCCAACGTCCTGACTTTC
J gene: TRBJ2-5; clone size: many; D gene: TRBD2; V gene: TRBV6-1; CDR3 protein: CASSGLAGRTQYF; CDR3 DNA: TGTGCCAGCAGTGGACTAGCCGGTAGGACCCAGTACTTC
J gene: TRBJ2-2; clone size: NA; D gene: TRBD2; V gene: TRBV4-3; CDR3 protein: CASSQDGTSGKAGELFF; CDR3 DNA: TGCGCCAGCAGCCAAGACGGGACTAGCGGGAAGGCCGGGGAGCTGTTTTTT
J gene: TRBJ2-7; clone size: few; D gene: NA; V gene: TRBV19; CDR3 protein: CASRPGPTIYEQYF; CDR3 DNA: TGTGCCAGTAGACCCGGGCCAACGATCTACGAGCAGTACTTC
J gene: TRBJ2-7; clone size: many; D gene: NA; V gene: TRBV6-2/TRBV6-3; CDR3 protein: CASSYGTYYEQYF; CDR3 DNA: TGTGCCAGCAGTTACGGGACCTACTACGAGCAGTACTTC
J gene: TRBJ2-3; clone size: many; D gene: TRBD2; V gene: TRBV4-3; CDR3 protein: CASSVGLAGDTQYF; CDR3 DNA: TGCGCCAGCAGTGTCGGGCTAGCGGGGGATACGCAGTATTTT
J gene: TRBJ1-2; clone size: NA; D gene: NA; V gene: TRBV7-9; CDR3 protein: CASSLTVQGYTF; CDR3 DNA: TGTGCCAGCAGCTTAACGGTGCAGGGCTACACCTTC
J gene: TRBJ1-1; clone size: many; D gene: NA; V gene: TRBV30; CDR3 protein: CAASIGITTSNTEAFF; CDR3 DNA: TGTGCCGCCTCCATTGGGATCACAACATCGAACACTGAAGCTTTCTTT
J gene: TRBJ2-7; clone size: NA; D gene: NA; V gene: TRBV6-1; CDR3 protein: CASRTPPYEQYF; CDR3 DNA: TGTGCCAGCAGAACCCCCCCCTACGAGCAGTACTTC
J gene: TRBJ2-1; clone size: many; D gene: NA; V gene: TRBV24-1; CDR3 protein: CATGQGERDWYEQFF; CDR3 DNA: TGTGCCACGGGACAAGGTGAGCGGGATTGGTATGAGCAGTTCTTC
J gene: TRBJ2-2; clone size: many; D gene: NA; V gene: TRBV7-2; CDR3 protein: CASSLDLGANTGELFF; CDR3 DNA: TGTGCCAGCAGCTTAGATCTGGGCGCGAACACCGGGGAGCTGTTTTTT
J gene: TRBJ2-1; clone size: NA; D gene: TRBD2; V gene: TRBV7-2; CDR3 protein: CASSLELAAYNEQFF; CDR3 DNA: TGTGCCAGCAGCTTAGAACTAGCGGCCTACAATGAGCAGTTCTTC
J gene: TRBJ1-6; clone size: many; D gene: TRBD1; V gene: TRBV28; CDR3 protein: CASRTGGNSPLHF; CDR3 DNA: TGTGCCAGCAGAACAGGGGGTAATTCACCCCTCCACTTT
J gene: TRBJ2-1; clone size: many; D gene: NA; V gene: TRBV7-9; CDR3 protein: CASSLARDTFYNEQFF; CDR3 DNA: TGTGCCAGCAGCTTAGCCCGGGACACTTTCTACAATGAGCAGTTCTTC
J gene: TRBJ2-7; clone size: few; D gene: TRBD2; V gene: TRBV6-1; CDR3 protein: CASSEAPSGRGGEQYF; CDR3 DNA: TGTGCCAGCAGTGAAGCACCTAGCGGGAGGGGAGGTGAGCAGTACTTC
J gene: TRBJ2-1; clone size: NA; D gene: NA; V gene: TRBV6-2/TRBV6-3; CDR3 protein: CASSSRTSRASRNEQFF; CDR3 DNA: TGTGCCAGCAGTTCCCGTACCTCCCGGGCTAGTCGGAATGAGCAGTTCTTC
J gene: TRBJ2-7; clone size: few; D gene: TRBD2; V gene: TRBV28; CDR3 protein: CASNQIAGVYEQYF; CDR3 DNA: TGTGCCAGCAACCAAATAGCGGGAGTTTACGAGCAGTACTTC
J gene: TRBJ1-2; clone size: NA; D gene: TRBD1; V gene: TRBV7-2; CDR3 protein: CASKPRGGTGSLLRAYTF; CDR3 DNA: TGTGCCAGCAAGCCCCGGGGGGGGACAGGGTCCCTATTGAGAGCCTACACCTTC
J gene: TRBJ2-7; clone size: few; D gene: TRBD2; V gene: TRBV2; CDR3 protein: CASRPGLAGIYEQYF; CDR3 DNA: TGTGCCAGCAGGCCGGGACTAGCGGGGATTTACGAGCAGTACTTC
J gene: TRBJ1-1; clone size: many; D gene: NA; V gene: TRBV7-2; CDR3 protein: CASSLGTRPVTEAFF; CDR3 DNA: TGTGCCAGCAGCTTAGGGACCCGCCCGGTCACTGAAGCTTTCTTT
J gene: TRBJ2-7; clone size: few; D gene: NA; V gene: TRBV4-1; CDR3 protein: CASSQDQTGRDEQYF; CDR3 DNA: TGTGCCAGCAGCCAAGATCAGACAGGGAGGGACGAGCAGTACTTC
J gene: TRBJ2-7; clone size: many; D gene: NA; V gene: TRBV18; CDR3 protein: CASSPGAGTYEQYF; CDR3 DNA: TGTGCCAGCTCACCGGGGGCGGGAACCTACGAGCAGTACTTC
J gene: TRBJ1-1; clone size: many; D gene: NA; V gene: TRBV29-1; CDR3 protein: CSVVFGPSHPEAFF; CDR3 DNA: TGCAGCGTTGTCTTTGGACCTTCCCATCCTGAAGCTTTCTTT
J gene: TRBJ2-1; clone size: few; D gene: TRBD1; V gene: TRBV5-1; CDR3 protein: CASSRNGQGSSYNEQFF; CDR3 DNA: TGCGCCAGCAGTCGTAACGGACAGGGGAGCTCCTACAATGAGCAGTTCTTC
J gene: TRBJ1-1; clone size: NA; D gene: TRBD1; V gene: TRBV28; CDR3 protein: CASSLRQGAFGHTEAFF; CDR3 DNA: TGTGCCAGCAGTCTTAGACAGGGGGCGTTCGGTCACACTGAAGCTTTCTTT
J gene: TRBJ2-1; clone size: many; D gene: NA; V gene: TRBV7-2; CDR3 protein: CATQRPGYNEQFF; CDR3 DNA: TGTGCCACGCAGAGGCCGGGCTACAATGAGCAGTTCTTC
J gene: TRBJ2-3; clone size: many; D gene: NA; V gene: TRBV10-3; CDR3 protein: CAIRRDHTTDTQYF; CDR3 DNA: TGTGCCATCAGACGGGACCATACCACAGATACGCAGTATTTT
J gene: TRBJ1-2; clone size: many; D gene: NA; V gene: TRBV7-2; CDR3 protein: CASSPDTGRGYTF; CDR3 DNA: TGTGCCAGCAGCCCGGACACAGGGCGTGGCTACACCTTC
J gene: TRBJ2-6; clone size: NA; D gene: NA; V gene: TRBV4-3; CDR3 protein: CASSRNWAPGANVLTF; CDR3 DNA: TGCGCCAGCAGTCGAAATTGGGCTCCCGGGGCCAACGTCCTGACTTTC